This T cell receptor (beta chain) was found in a study of T cell repertoires in aging, cancer and after chemotherapy. Peripheral blood genomic DNA, not sorted cells or RNA, was the template. TRB rearrangements spanning V, D and J were amplified using mixed TRB-A/B primers. TCRdb re-derived calls from the multiplex PCR reads in MiXCR, one entry per CDR3 protein. The sample records some 2,000 distinct CDR3 sequences, about 25% being singletons. The length of the CDR3 is 16 residues. The V gene lost 5 bases and the J gene lost 5 bases, with 18 bases spanning the gap. CDR1 and CDR2 from the germline V gene are SGHAT and FQNNGV.

The specimen was blood. The sequence derives from a human donor with a solid tumor. The V gene is TRBV11-2, the J gene TRBJ1-4; tentative D call: TRBD1 (6 bases). The CDR3 reads CASSLLRGPKNEKLFF. The CDR3 bases are TGTGCCAGCAGCCTTTTACGGGGGCCTAAGAATGAAAAACTGTTTTTT.